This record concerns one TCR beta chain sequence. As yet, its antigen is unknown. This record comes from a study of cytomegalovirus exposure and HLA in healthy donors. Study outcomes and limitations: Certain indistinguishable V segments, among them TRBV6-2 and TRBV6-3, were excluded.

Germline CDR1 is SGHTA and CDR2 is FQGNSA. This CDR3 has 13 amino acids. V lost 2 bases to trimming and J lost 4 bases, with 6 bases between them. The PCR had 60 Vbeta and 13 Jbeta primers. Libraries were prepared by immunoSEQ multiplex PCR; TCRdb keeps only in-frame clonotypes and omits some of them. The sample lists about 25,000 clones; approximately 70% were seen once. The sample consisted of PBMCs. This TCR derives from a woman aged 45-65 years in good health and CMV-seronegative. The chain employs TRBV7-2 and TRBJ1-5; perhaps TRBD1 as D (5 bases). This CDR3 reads CASSLRGNQPQHF. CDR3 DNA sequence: TGTGCCAGCAGCTTACGGGGGAATCAGCCCCAGCATTTT.